The T cell receptor beta chain described here comes from a study of blood T cell repertoires in COVID-19. About the study: Cohort 3 donors counted as recovered after two negative PCRs, clearance, or resolved symptoms. The analysed material was cDNA or gDNA that came from T cells, B-cell-depleted T cells, or PBMCs.

Produced via immunoSEQ multiplex PCR; TCRdb's table is partial and in-frame only. Seen here are hundreds of thousands of clones, roughly 91% observed once, and the top ten hold 2% to 2.5%. The V and J ends lost 4 bases and 2 bases, in that order; junction bases with no gene match: 6. From germline, CDR1 is MGHRA and CDR2 YSYEKL. This CDR3 is built from 16 residues. Those enrolled, adults aged about 18 to 89 years, came from some 23 US areas. Input material: PBMCs or T cells enriched from blood (not recorded which). The V and J genes are TRBV4-1 and TRBJ2-7; 12 positions agree with TRBD2. The source of this sequence is a woman aged 60 to 75 in a cohort exposed to, infected with or recovered from COVID-19 (not recorded which). The CDR3 reads CASSLLLAGGTYEQYF. CDR3 DNA: TGCGCCAGCAGCCTCCTACTAGCGGGAGGTACCTACGAGCAGTACTTC.